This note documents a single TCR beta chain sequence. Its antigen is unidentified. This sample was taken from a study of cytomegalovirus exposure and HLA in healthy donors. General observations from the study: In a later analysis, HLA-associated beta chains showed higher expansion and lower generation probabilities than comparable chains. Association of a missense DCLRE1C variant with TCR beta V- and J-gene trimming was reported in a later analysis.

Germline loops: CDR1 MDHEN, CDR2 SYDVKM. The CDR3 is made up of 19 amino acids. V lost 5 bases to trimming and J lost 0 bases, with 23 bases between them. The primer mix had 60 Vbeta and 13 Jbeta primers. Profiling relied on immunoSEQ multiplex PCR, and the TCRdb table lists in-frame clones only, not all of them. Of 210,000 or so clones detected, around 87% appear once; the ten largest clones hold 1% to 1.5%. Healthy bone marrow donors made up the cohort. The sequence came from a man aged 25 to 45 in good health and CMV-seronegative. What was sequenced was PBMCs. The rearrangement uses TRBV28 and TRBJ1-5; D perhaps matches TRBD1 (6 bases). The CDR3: CASSTEGDTAKYSNQPQHF. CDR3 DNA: TGTGCCAGCAGTACCGAGGGGGACACAGCTAAATATAGCAATCAGCCCCAGCATTTT.